This paragraph reports one T cell receptor beta chain. The source of the sample is a study of early T cells in non-severe SARS-CoV-2 infection. CDR1 and CDR2 from the germline V gene are SNHLY and FYNNEI. Trimming took off 7 bases at V and 1 base at J, with 10 bases between the two ends. The CDR3 is 13 residues long. Attachment of unique molecular identifiers was made to individual cDNA molecules. Using its own MiXCR run on the 5' RACE reads, TCRdb lists one record per CDR3 protein. The profile shows 64,000 or so distinct CDR3 sequences, roughly an eighth of them singletons. The chain recombines TRBV2 with TRBJ1-1; possibly TRBD1 for D (6 bases). Specimen: whole blood, collected at baseline. This clonotype originated in an adult who was a healthcare worker with PCR-confirmed SARS-CoV-2 infection or an uninfected control (not recorded which). The CDR3 bases are TGTGCCAGCACTAGGGGGGAGAACACTGAAGCTTTCTTT. Translation gives CASTRGENTEAFF.